This T cell receptor (beta chain) derives from a study of T-cell reconstitution after alpha-beta-depleted transplantation in children. In its sample, this clonotype was seen many times. Using unique molecular identifiers, the investigators prepared the TCRbeta library. TCRdb re-analysed the PCR reads in MiXCR, keeping a single row per CDR3 protein. The repertoire consists of roughly 400,000 distinct CDR3 sequences, with about a fifth occurring once and the leading ten covering 3.8%. The starting material was PBMCs from the stem cell graft donor, obtained from the stem cell graft. The source is a human donor who donated a stem cell graft to a child with acute myeloid leukemia.

CDR3 region: CASSKTHAYEQYF. The CDR3 region has the DNA TGTGCCAGCAGCAAGACCCACGCCTACGAGCAGTACTTC. V is TRBV27 and J is TRBJ2-7, with D unresolved. The CDR3 runs 13 residues. V lost 6 bases and J 2 bases, leaving 11 bases between the germline ends. Germline V gene data show CDR1 as MNHEY and CDR2 as SMNVEV (reference sequence).